The rows below give T cell receptor beta chains drawn from one sample of a study of blood T cell repertoires in COVID-19. Profiled with immunoSEQ multiplex PCR; TCRdb holds only in-frame clones, not every one. The sample yields about 130,000 clones, roughly four fifths seen once. Sequencing used peripheral blood. The receptors shown here come from a woman in her forties or fifties with acute or convalescent COVID-19. Each CDR3 is given with its conserved first and last residue. A D gene is named only where the DNA matches it firmly. Expanded clones are given a class, and other clones once, few, many or no size at all.

TRBV5-1,TRBJ2-1,once,TRBD2,CASSLGARGALSYNEQFF,TGCGCCAGCAGCTTGGGGGCGCGGGGGGCCCTCTCCTACAATGAGCAGTTCTTC
TRBV2,TRBJ2-1,-,-,CASTRGGDNEQFF,TGTGCCAGCACTAGGGGGGGGGACAATGAGCAGTTCTTC
TRBV15,TRBJ1-2,-,-,CATSPRWGRGHGYTF,TGTGCCACCAGCCCCCGATGGGGCAGGGGTCATGGCTACACCTTC
TRBV7-8,TRBJ1-3,-,-,CASSPTQAYSGNTIYF,TGTGCCAGCAGCCCTACACAGGCGTACTCTGGAAACACCATATATTTT
TRBV6-5,TRBJ2-7,-,TRBD1,CASSYSNRGSYEQYF,TGTGCCAGCAGTTACTCGAACAGGGGATCCTACGAGCAGTACTTC
TRBV28,TRBJ1-3,-,-,CASTTRRGTGNTIYF,TGTGCCAGCACTACCCGGCGGGGGACTGGAAACACCATATATTTT
TRBV18,TRBJ2-3,-,TRBD1,CASSPGQGAWDTQYF,TGTGCCAGCTCACCGGGACAGGGGGCCTGGGATACGCAGTATTTT
TRBV3-1/TRBV3-2,TRBJ2-7,-,-,CASSQVTGSSYEQYF,TGTGCCAGCAGCCAAGTGACGGGAAGCTCCTACGAGCAGTACTTC
TRBV2,TRBJ1-6,-,TRBD1,CASRRDSDNSPLHF,TGTGCCAGCAGACGGGACAGCGACAATTCACCCCTCCACTTT
TRBV6-5,TRBJ1-5,-,TRBD1,CASRLGTGGNQPQHF,TGTGCCAGCAGGCTCGGGACAGGGGGGAATCAGCCCCAGCATTTT
TRBV5-4,TRBJ2-7,-,-,CASSPGGGSSYEQYF,TGTGCCAGCAGCCCCGGGGGTGGAAGCTCCTACGAGCAGTACTTC
TRBV27,TRBJ1-2,-,TRBD1,CASSSTGEGYTF,TGTGCCAGCAGTTCTACAGGGGAAGGCTACACCTTC
TRBV19,TRBJ1-5,-,-,CASSTQGQFSNQPQHF,TGTGCCAGTAGTACCCAGGGGCAATTCAGCAATCAGCCCCAGCATTTT
TRBV20-1,TRBJ2-7,-,TRBD1,CSASVRTGDEQYF,TGCAGTGCTAGTGTTCGGACAGGGGACGAGCAGTACTTC
TRBV2,TRBJ2-2,-,-,CASSASLTGELFF,TGTGCCAGCAGTGCGTCTCTTACCGGGGAGCTGTTTTTT
TRBV21-1,TRBJ1-1,-,-,CASSKGRGNTEAFF,TGTGCCAGCAGCAAAGGGAGGGGGAACACTGAAGCTTTCTTT
TRBV25-1,TRBJ2-1,-,-,CASSGGIWGNEQFF,TGTGCCAGCAGTGGCGGGATATGGGGAAATGAGCAGTTCTTC
TRBV5-1,TRBJ1-1,once,TRBD1,CASTPTGDRSEAFF,TGCGCCAGCACCCCGACAGGGGATCGTTCTGAAGCTTTCTTT
TRBV12-3/TRBV12-4,TRBJ1-2,-,TRBD1,CASSLGQGHGYTF,TGTGCCAGCAGTTTAGGACAGGGCCATGGCTACACCTTC
TRBV3-1/TRBV3-2,TRBJ1-2,few,TRBD1,CASSPRPGQDYGYTF,TGTGCCAGCAGCCCGCGTCCTGGACAGGACTATGGCTACACCTTC
TRBV19,TRBJ2-3,once,TRBD2,CASSIGRRGLAGGRSSTDTQYF,TGTGCCAGTAGTATAGGTCGGCGGGGACTAGCGGGGGGACGATCTAGCACAGATACGCAGTATTTT
TRBV10-3,TRBJ2-3,-,-,CAISESPLRASTDTQYF,TGTGCCATCAGTGAGTCCCCACTCCGTGCTAGCACAGATACGCAGTATTTT
TRBV28,TRBJ1-4,-,TRBD1,CASSLGPGQGEHNEKLFF,TGTGCCAGCAGTTTAGGCCCGGGACAGGGGGAGCATAATGAAAAACTGTTTTTT
TRBV19,TRBJ1-1,-,-,CASSIAGVRSTEAFF,TGTGCCAGTAGTATTGCGGGGGTACGCAGCACTGAAGCTTTCTTT
TRBV7-9,TRBJ2-7,-,TRBD2,CASSLAGGGVRSSYEQYF,TGTGCCAGCAGCTTAGCTGGTGGGGGGGTCAGGTCGTCCTACGAGCAGTACTTC
TRBV7-2,TRBJ1-5,-,TRBD1,CASSLFGTGSNQPQHF,TGTGCCAGCAGCTTATTCGGGACAGGGTCTAATCAGCCCCAGCATTTT
TRBV6-5,TRBJ1-1,-,-,CASSLSGARFEAFF,TGTGCCAGCAGCCTTAGTGGGGCGAGGTTTGAAGCTTTCTTT
TRBV19,TRBJ2-3,-,TRBD2,CASRRLSGGGTDTQYF,TGTGCCAGTAGGAGACTTAGCGGGGGTGGGACAGATACGCAGTATTTT
TRBV4-2,TRBJ1-1,many,-,CASSPRTALNTEAFF,TGTGCCAGCAGCCCCCGGACAGCTTTGAACACTGAAGCTTTCTTT
TRBV29-1,TRBJ1-1,-,-,CSVDDRNTEAFF,TGCAGCGTTGACGACAGGAACACTGAAGCTTTCTTT
TRBV7-3,TRBJ2-1,-,TRBD1,CASSLPGQGAYEQFF,TGTGCCAGCAGCCTCCCGGGACAGGGGGCCTATGAGCAGTTCTTC
TRBV4-1,TRBJ1-6,few,-,CASSRIITGSSYNSPLHF,TGCGCCAGCAGCCGTATCATCACAGGGAGCTCCTATAATTCACCCCTCCACTTT
TRBV5-1,TRBJ1-4,-,TRBD1,CASRQGANEKLFF,TGCGCCAGCAGGCAGGGGGCGAATGAAAAACTGTTTTTT
TRBV5-8,TRBJ2-4,once,-,CASSSMGLLAGNIQYF,TGTGCCAGCAGCTCGATGGGACTTCTTGCCGGAAACATTCAGTACTTC
TRBV11-1,TRBJ1-6,-,-,CASSPESSYNSPLHF,TGTGCCAGCAGCCCCGAGAGCTCCTATAATTCACCCCTCCACTTT
TRBV2,TRBJ1-2,-,-,CASSTGGDYGYTF,TGTGCCAGCAGTACGGGGGGAGACTATGGCTACACCTTC
TRBV5-4,TRBJ1-1,-,-,CASSLGLGEAEAFF,TGTGCCAGCAGCTTGGGACTGGGGGAGGCTGAAGCTTTCTTT
TRBV24-1,TRBJ2-1,-,-,CALYPGRRYNEQFF,TGTGCCCTCTACCCGGGTCGAAGGTACAATGAGCAGTTCTTC
TRBV5-1,TRBJ2-2,-,TRBD2,CASSPYGGGIPGELFF,TGCGCCAGCAGCCCCTACGGGGGGGGGATTCCCGGGGAGCTGTTTTTT
TRBV14,TRBJ1-2,-,-,CASSQQGSYGYTF,TGTGCCAGCAGCCAACAGGGAAGCTATGGCTACACCTTC
TRBV11-2,TRBJ1-3,once,-,CASSARQGNGNTIYF,TGTGCCAGCAGCGCCCGGCAGGGTAACGGAAACACCATATATTTT
TRBV4-1,TRBJ1-4,once,TRBD1,CASSQGGGRDRLFF,TGCGCCAGCAGCCAGGGTGGAGGCCGGGACAGGTTGTTTTTT
TRBV6-5,TRBJ2-5,-,TRBD1,CATRRQGGTQYF,TGTGCCACCAGGAGACAGGGGGGGACCCAGTACTTC
TRBV6-1,TRBJ1-2,once,-,CASSERQGAFFNYGYTF,TGTGCCAGCAGTGAGAGGCAGGGCGCCTTTTTTAACTATGGCTACACCTTC
TRBV5-1,TRBJ1-6,-,TRBD1,CASRDRGSSVNSPLHF,TGCGCCAGCAGGGACAGGGGATCATCGGTTAATTCACCCCTCCACTTT
TRBV2,TRBJ2-1,-,-,CASRSRSYNEQFF,TGTGCCAGCAGATCCCGCTCCTACAATGAGCAGTTCTTC
TRBV15,TRBJ1-6,-,-,CATSRGRGGYNNSPLHF,TGTGCCACCAGCAGAGGGCGGGGGGGCTATAATAATTCACCCCTCCACTTT
TRBV28,TRBJ1-5,-,-,CASSFGGGQPQHF,TGTGCCAGCAGTTTCGGGGGTGGTCAGCCCCAGCATTTT
TRBV27,TRBJ2-7,-,TRBD1,CASTLRQGYYEQYF,TGTGCCAGCACCTTGAGACAGGGTTACTACGAGCAGTACTTC
TRBV5-5,TRBJ2-5,-,-,CASSPSAGFQETQYF,TGTGCCAGCAGCCCTTCTGCGGGCTTTCAAGAGACCCAGTACTTC
TRBV12-3/TRBV12-4,TRBJ2-3,-,TRBD2,CASSLRGTDTQYF,TGTGCCAGCAGTTTGCGGGGGACAGATACGCAGTATTTT
TRBV4-2,TRBJ1-4,-,TRBD1,CASSQAGTAATNEKLFF,TGTGCCAGCAGCCAAGCAGGGACAGCTGCAACTAATGAAAAACTGTTTTTT
TRBV27,TRBJ1-6,once,-,CASSPAGGLNSPLHF,TGTGCCAGCAGTCCGGCCGGGGGATTAAATTCACCCCTCCACTTT
TRBV21-1,TRBJ1-5,-,-,CASSKVFRGNQPQHF,TGTGCCAGCAGCAAAGTATTTCGGGGCAATCAGCCCCAGCATTTT